This passage covers 28 T cell receptor beta chains from one sample sequenced in a study of blood T cell repertoires in COVID-19. Repertoires were generated with immunoSEQ multiplex PCR, while TCRdb's copy carries only in-frame clones and drops some. The sample carries about 250,000 clones, around four fifths recorded once. Specimen: peripheral blood. The source is a man aged 40-50 years with active or convalescent COVID-19.

This chain connects TRBV2 to TRBJ1-3; D not certain. Trimming pared 9 bases from V and 2 bases from J, leaving 17 bases between. The length of the CDR3 is 15 residues. CDR1 and CDR2 from the germline V gene are SNHLY and FYNNEI. The CDR3 loop is CASSLSGNTGNTIYF. The CDR3 DNA sequence: TGTGCCAGTTCTCTTTCGGGTAACACTGGAAACACCATATATTTT.

The chain is built from TRBV29-1 and TRBJ2-1; 10 bases agree with TRBD2. In germline, CDR1 is SQVTM, CDR2 ANQGSEA. The CDR3 contains 15 residues. J lost 8 bases, V lost 4 bases, and 11 bases had no gene match. CDR3 sequence: CSVGGSGRFVDEQFF. The CDR3 DNA sequence: TGCAGCGTTGGAGGTAGCGGGAGGTTTGTCGATGAGCAGTTCTTC.

This chain connects TRBV10-3 to TRBJ2-3; tentatively, D is TRBD2 (6 bases). Germline CDR1 is ENHRY and CDR2 is SYGVKD. The CDR3 covers 16 residues. V was trimmed by 3 bases and J by 1 base, leaving 14 bases between them. CDR3 in DNA: TGTGCCATCAGTGACCCCAATCAGCGGGGCACAGATACGCAGTATTTT. It yields the protein CAISDPNQRGTDTQYF.

The CDR3 sequence is CASSPPLPRTEAFF. The DNA for the CDR3 is TGTGCCAGCTCACCACCGTTGCCGAGAACTGAAGCTTTCTTT. The V gene is TRBV18, the J gene TRBJ1-1; no definite D call. This CDR3 spans 14 amino acids. Trimming shortened V by 0 bases and J by 5 bases, and 10 bases separated the two germline ends. CDR1 and CDR2 from the germline V gene are KGHSH and LQKENI.

This sequence joins TRBV11-1 and TRBJ2-3; D gene unclear. The germline V gene has CDR1 SGHAT and CDR2 FQDESV (reference sequence). V was shortened by 0 bases and J by 5 bases, with 9 bases between the two germline ends. The CDR3 covers 14 residues. The CDR3 coding sequence is TGTGCCAGCAGCTTAGCGCACAGTCAAGATACGCAGTATTTT. Encoded protein: CASSLAHSQDTQYF.

The rearrangement joins TRBV25-1 to TRBJ2-1; perhaps TRBD1 as D (6 bases). The V and J ends lost 6 bases and 12 bases respectively, with 18 bases between them. Per the germline V gene, CDR1 is MGHDK and CDR2 is SYGVNS. The CDR3 has 13 residues. Here the CDR3 reads CASRATGSKAQFF. The CDR3 DNA reads TGTGCCAGCAGAGCCACAGGGAGTAAGGCGCAGTTCTTC.

This clone came up a few times. V and J are TRBV24-1 and TRBJ2-2; 9 nucleotides agree with TRBD1. Trimming removed 2 bases from V and 3 bases from J; junction bases left unmatched: 9. Per germline, CDR1 KGHDR and CDR2 SFDVKD. The CDR3 covers 18 residues. The CDR3 spells CATSDYTGTGLDTGELFF. CDR3 coding DNA: TGTGCCACCAGTGATTATACCGGGACAGGGCTGGACACCGGGGAGCTGTTTTTT.

The chain recombines TRBV10-3 with TRBJ2-1; D perhaps matches TRBD2 (5 bases). CDR3 length equals 14 residues. CDR1 is ENHRY and CDR2 is SYGVKD in the germline V gene. The ends were cut back, 2 bases at V and 5 bases at J, with 10 bases in the middle. The CDR3 bases are TGTGCCATCAGTGAGCGGGATGGCGACAATGAGCAGTTCTTC. Protein product: CAISERDGDNEQFF.

J is TRBJ1-6 and V is TRBV5-6; maybe TRBD1 (6 bases). The CDR3 loop spans 17 amino acids. CDR1 is SGHDT, CDR2 YYEEEE, per germline. With 6 bases removed from V and 7 bases from J, the gap between germline ends came to 23 bases. Written as DNA, the CDR3 is TGTGCCAGCACCGACTCGATCAGGGGAAATGTGAATTCACCCCTCCACTTT. Encoded protein: CASTDSIRGNVNSPLHF.

The chain has TRBV4-1 and TRBJ1-1; D not resolved. The CDR3 has 15 amino acids. Germline V gene sequence: CDR1 MGHRA, CDR2 YSYEKL. The V and J ends lost 1 base and 4 bases respectively, with 13 bases between them. CDR3 residues: CASSQVGPRFTEAFF. The DNA of the CDR3 is TGCGCCAGCAGCCAAGTTGGGCCCCGTTTCACTGAAGCTTTCTTT.

The gene calls are TRBV9 and TRBJ2-5; TRBD1 matches 10 bases. The CDR3 totals 19 residues. Trimming removed 0 bases from V and 3 bases from J; junction bases left unmatched: 14. Germline-derived CDR1 and CDR2 are SGDLS and YYNGEE. The CDR3 DNA follows: TGTGCCAGCAGCGTAGGTGACAGGGGGCGGATTTTCCGGGAAGAGACCCAGTACTTC. It specifies CASSVGDRGRIFREETQYF.

This clone showed up just a few times. The J gene is TRBJ1-1, the V gene TRBV5-1; D perhaps matches TRBD1 (6 bases). The ends were cut back, 4 bases at V and 2 bases at J, with 12 bases in the middle. The CDR3 covers 14 residues. Per the germline V gene, CDR1 is SGHRS and CDR2 is YFSETQ. This CDR3 is CASSGRQENTEAFF. The CDR3 DNA follows: TGCGCCAGCAGCGGTCGACAGGAAAACACTGAAGCTTTCTTT.

This chain connects TRBV7-9 to TRBJ2-7; 11 nucleotides agree with TRBD1. The germline CDR1 and CDR2 sequences are SEHNR and FQNEAQ (reference sequence). V was pared by 5 bases and J by 5 bases, with 8 bases of the junction left unmatched. This CDR3 has 15 amino acids. This CDR3 reads CASSNPDRGRHEQYF. The CDR3 DNA is TGTGCCAGCAGCAACCCGGACAGGGGGCGCCACGAGCAGTACTTC.

The J gene is TRBJ1-5, the V gene TRBV19; tentatively, D is TRBD1 (6 bases). Trimming left V 6 bases short and J 6 bases short, with 12 bases between. The CDR3 consists of 13 residues. Germline CDR1 reads LNHDA; CDR2 reads SQIVND (reference sequence). The chain's CDR3 is CASSLTGLQPQHF. In nucleotides, the CDR3 is TGTGCCAGTAGCCTCACAGGGCTTCAGCCCCAGCATTTT.

This rearrangement joins TRBV28 to TRBJ1-1; TRBD1 matches 12 bases. Germline V gene sequence: CDR1 MDHEN, CDR2 SYDVKM. V gave up 7 bases and J gave up 0 bases; unmatched junction bases: 3. The CDR3 contains 15 residues. The CDR3 coding sequence is TGTGCCAGCAAGGGACAGGGGGCCTTGAACACTGAAGCTTTCTTT. Protein sequence: CASKGQGALNTEAFF.

The genes are TRBV29-1 and TRBJ1-4; 8 bases fit TRBD1. The V gene's germline CDR1 is SQVTM and CDR2 ANQGSEA. The CDR3 spans 14 residues. The ends lost 6 bases at V and 6 bases at J; junction bases unmatched: 9. The CDR3 region has the DNA TGCAGCGTCATTCTCAGGGGGCGCGATGAAAAACTGTTTTTT. Its translation is CSVILRGRDEKLFF.

The chain is built from TRBV6-4 and TRBJ2-1, with 8 bases that match TRBD2. CDR3 length: 15 amino acids. The germline V gene has CDR1 MRHNA and CDR2 SNTAGT. The trim removed 4 bases at V and 7 bases at J, leaving 9 bases unmatched. As DNA, the CDR3 is TGTGCCAGCAGTGGCAGCGGCGGGAGGCTAAATGAGCAGTTCTTC. It yields the protein CASSGSGGRLNEQFF.

This clone showed up just once. This CDR3 is CASSSGGGPGQGLNEQYF. In DNA, the CDR3 is TGCGCCAGCAGCTCAGGTGGGGGTCCGGGACAGGGACTAAATGAGCAGTACTTC. The gene calls are TRBV5-1 and TRBJ2-7, with 9 positions matching TRBD1. Germline lookup yields CDR1 SGHRS and CDR2 YFSETQ. Trimming cost V 3 bases and J 7 bases; bases outside gene matches: 20. The CDR3 is made up of 18 amino acids.

V usage is TRBV9 and J usage is TRBJ2-7; D unresolved. V lost 4 bases to trimming and J lost 0 bases, with 14 bases between them. Germline CDR1 and CDR2: SGDLS and YYNGEE. The CDR3 runs to 15 residues. CDR3 residues: CASSPSARVSYEQYF. Here the CDR3 DNA reads TGTGCCAGCAGCCCTTCCGCCCGGGTCTCCTACGAGCAGTACTTC.

This clone has more than one count but fewer than ten. The chain uses TRBV10-1 and TRBJ2-1; TRBD2 might be the D (5 bases). The CDR3 is made up of 16 amino acids. Per the germline V gene, CDR1 is WNHNN and CDR2 is SYGVQD (reference sequence). V dropped 0 bases and J dropped 1 base, with 10 bases sitting between them. The CDR3 spells CASSESAGVSYNEQFF. In DNA form, the CDR3 reads TGCGCCAGCAGTGAGTCGGCGGGTGTTTCCTACAATGAGCAGTTCTTC.

CDR3 nucleotides: TGTGCCAGCAGCCCAGAAGATGGCAGGGCGGATGGCTACACCTTC. Translated: CASSPEDGRADGYTF. The chain joins TRBV11-2 to TRBJ1-2; TRBD1 is a possible D gene (5 bases). V shed 5 bases and J shed 6 bases, with 19 bases lying between them. Germline V gene sequence: CDR1 SGHAT, CDR2 FQNNGV. There are 15 residues in the CDR3.

The rearrangement uses TRBV2 and TRBJ2-1; D uncertain. Deletions cut 4 bases from V and 13 bases from J, with 17 bases between. This CDR3 has 13 amino acids. The germline V gene encodes CDR1 SNHLY and CDR2 FYNNEI. Here the CDR3 reads CASSVEASLIQFF. Here the CDR3 DNA reads TGTGCCAGCAGTGTTGAGGCGAGTTTGATCCAGTTCTTC.

As regards this clone: The identical CDR3 is also encoded by other nucleotide sequences in the sample. This chain links TRBV10-3 with TRBJ2-3; TRBD1 aligns across 9 bases. The junction had 5 bases not matched to a gene; V was cut back by 4 bases and J by 3 bases. The CDR3 length is 15 residues. The germline V gene encodes CDR1 ENHRY and CDR2 SYGVKD. The CDR3 DNA sequence: TGTGCCATCAGTGCGACAGGGGGAGGGACAGATACGCAGTATTTT. As protein: CAISATGGGTDTQYF.

This chain links TRBV2 with TRBJ1-6; 9 bases agree with TRBD1. From germline, CDR1 is SNHLY and CDR2 FYNNEI. The length of the CDR3 is 15 residues. Germline trimming cut 6 bases from V and 7 bases from J; bases unmatched to any gene: 7. Here the CDR3 DNA reads TGTGCCAGCAGGAGGGACAGGGTCGAAAATTCACCCCTCCACTTT. It is translated as CASRRDRVENSPLHF.

The chain couples TRBV3-1 (or the pseudogene TRBV3-2) to TRBJ2-7, with 8 bases matching TRBD2. Losses at the gene ends were 0 bases for V and 4 bases for J; bases not matched to a gene: 5. CDR1 LGHDT and CDR2 YNNKEL come from the germline V gene (reference sequence). The CDR3 is 15 residues long. CDR3 amino acids: CASSQEAGGPYEQYF. In DNA, the CDR3 is TGTGCCAGCAGCCAAGAGGCGGGAGGCCCTTACGAGCAGTACTTC.

The chain links TRBV25-1 to TRBJ2-7; perhaps TRBD2 as D (6 bases). The V gene's germline CDR1 is MGHDK and CDR2 SYGVNS. V was shortened by 7 bases and J by 0 bases, with 19 bases between the two germline ends. The CDR3 sequence is 16 residues long. The CDR3 sequence: CASIIGAGMSSYEQYF. The CDR3 DNA reads TGTGCCAGCATTATCGGAGCGGGTATGAGCTCCTACGAGCAGTACTTC.

The rearrangement joins TRBV7-2 to TRBJ1-5; 7 bases match TRBD1. The germline CDR1 and CDR2 sequences are SGHTA and FQGNSA. The V segment lost 1 base and the J segment 3 bases; nucleotides outside the gene matches: 6. The CDR3 sequence is 16 residues long. The CDR3, as DNA: TGTGCCAGCAGCTTAGAGGGGGCTTGGAACAATCAGCCCCAGCATTTT. Translating gives CASSLEGAWNNQPQHF.

Concerning this clone: A much larger clone differs by one base, so this may be a read error. The rearrangement joins TRBV7-2 to TRBJ2-7; D gene ambiguous. CDR3 length equals 11 residues. Germline CDR1 reads SGHTA; CDR2 reads FQGNSA. The V end was cut by 5 bases, the J end by 1 base, with 3 bases between. CDR3 sequence reads: CASSPSYEQYF. As DNA, the CDR3 is TGTGCCAGCAGCCCATCCTACGAGCAGTACTTC.